This T cell receptor beta chain was captured by sequencing in a study of vaccination and CD4 T cells after COVID-19. Germline V CDR1 and CDR2: DFQATT, SNEGSKA (reference sequence). The CDR3 loop spans 13 amino acids. Sequenced with the Oncomine TCR Beta short-read assay was DNA taken from cultured CD4+ T cells. TCRdb used MiXCR to reprocess the PCR reads, holding one entry per CDR3 protein. The sample includes under 2,500 distinct CDR3 sequences, 46% of them seen just once. Documented treatment: roughly nine-day PBMC culture with coronavirus spike peptide pools or control peptides (ViraFEST assay). Prior to the COVID-19 pandemic (2011-2018), the unexposed donor's CD4+ T cells were collected. On days 3 and 7, half the medium was swapped for fresh IL-2-containing medium. In regard to this clonotype: Its antigen is unidentified. Compared with germline, one end of the junction differs, possibly owing to a read error.

This chain uses TRBV20-1 with TRBJ2-5, with 10 positions matching TRBD1. The material sequenced was CD4+ T cells from blood, cultured in vitro. This clonotype originated in a human donor in good health. CDR3 nucleotide sequence: TGCAGTCCTAGGACAGGGGGGGAAGAGACCCAGTACTTC. Translated, it gives CSPRTGGEETQYF.